This T cell receptor beta chain was captured by sequencing in a study of T-cell reconstitution after alpha-beta-depleted transplantation in children. Study-wide results and caveats: Reportedly, alpha-beta T cells present about two months post-transplant originated from several hundred expanded clones of graft origin. Surviving recipient T cells and thymic progenitors accounted for the high day-60 TCRbeta diversity observed in some patients. Newly produced T cells mostly provided counts and TCRbeta diversity after one year, as hyperexpanded clones declined.

Germline V gene sequence: CDR1 DFQATT, CDR2 SNEGSKA (reference sequence). The CDR3 sequence is 12 residues long. Trimming cost V 6 bases and J 5 bases, with 13 bases left between them. As concerns this clonotype: What it recognizes is unknown.

Preparation of the TCRbeta library involved a method that used unique molecular identifiers. Each CDR3 protein is one row after TCRdb ran MiXCR on the PCR reads. The sample contains 540,000 or so distinct CDR3 sequences, approximately 22% of which appear only once. The source material was PBMCs, mostly from graft donor cells, sampled 360 days after TCRalphabeta/CD19-depleted stem cell transplant. The chain links TRBV20-1 to TRBJ1-1; no reliable D call. The clonotype was recovered from a boy under two years old who had a stem cell transplant for acute myeloid leukemia, so the T cells may come from the graft donor. CDR3 loop: CSAREVLTEAFF. In nucleotides, the CDR3 is TGCAGTGCCCGGGAGGTTTTGACTGAAGCTTTCTTT.